What follows are 10 T cell receptor beta chains derived from one specimen sequenced in a study of blood T cell repertoires in COVID-19. The table came from immunoSEQ multiplex PCR; TCRdb's copy has only in-frame clones and leaves some out. There are 200,000 to 250,000 clones in the sample; approximately 84% occur only once, and about 0.93% lies in the top ten. What was sequenced was peripheral blood. The origin of the receptors is a man aged 35 to 55 with acute or convalescent COVID-19.

The V and J genes are TRBV18 and TRBJ1-1; D unclear. Germline CDR1 reads KGHSH; CDR2 reads LQKENI. V was shortened by 4 bases and J by 1 base, with 13 bases between the two germline ends. This CDR3 has 15 amino acids. CDR3 DNA sequence: TGTGCCAGCTCACTGACACAGACGGAGAACACTGAAGCTTTCTTT. It is translated as CASSLTQTENTEAFF.

The rearrangement links TRBV7-9 to TRBJ2-3; 8 nucleotides line up with TRBD2. Trimming at V came to 5 bases and at J to 3 bases, leaving 16 bases not matched to a gene. Germline V gene lookup returns CDR1 SEHNR and CDR2 FQNEAQ (reference sequence). The CDR3 is made up of 18 amino acids. The CDR3 here is CASSPEGGGGSWTDTQYF. The CDR3 region has the DNA TGTGCCAGCAGCCCAGAGGGGGGCGGGGGGTCATGGACAGATACGCAGTATTTT.

The rearrangement uses TRBV11-2 and TRBJ1-3; D uncertain. The CDR3 consists of 13 residues. Germline CDR1 reads SGHAT; CDR2 reads FQNNGV. Deletions cut 5 bases from V and 7 bases from J, with 12 bases between. CDR3: CASSPDGSNTIYF. CDR3 DNA: TGTGCCAGCAGCCCAGACGGGTCGAACACCATATATTTT.

V and J are TRBV2 and TRBJ1-6, with 7 bases aligning to TRBD1. Losses at the gene ends were 3 bases for V and 8 bases for J; bases not matched to a gene: 4. The CDR3 loop spans 14 amino acids. The germline CDR1 and CDR2 sequences are SNHLY and FYNNEI. This chain's CDR3 is CASSEGTVDSPLHF. The CDR3 DNA reads TGTGCCAGCAGTGAGGGGACAGTCGATTCACCCCTCCACTTT.

The chain joins TRBV3-1 (or the pseudogene TRBV3-2) to TRBJ2-1, with D perhaps TRBD2 (5 bases). The CDR3 extends over 16 amino acids. V was trimmed by 2 bases and J by 5 bases, leaving 16 bases between them. CDR1 LGHDT and CDR2 YNNKEL come from the germline V gene (reference sequence). The CDR3 DNA reads TGTGCCAGCAGCCAACCTACCCGGACTCTGAACAATGAGCAGTTCTTC. This sequence encodes CASSQPTRTLNNEQFF.

This chain connects TRBV4-3 to TRBJ2-5; possible D gene TRBD2, 5 bases. The CDR3 sequence is 14 residues long. V lost 0 bases, J lost 3 bases, and 8 bases lay in between. CDR1 and CDR2 (germline): LGHNA, YSLEER. The CDR3, as DNA: TGCGCCAGCAGCCAAGATGGAGGCAAAGAGACCCAGTACTTC. This codes for CASSQDGGKETQYF.

The V and J genes are TRBV3-1 (or the pseudogene TRBV3-2) and TRBJ2-2, with TRBD2 matching over 9 bases. The germline CDR1 and CDR2 sequences are LGHDT and YNNKEL (reference sequence). The CDR3 loop spans 17 amino acids. With 4 bases clipped from V and 6 bases from J, the junction kept 12 bases outside the gene matches. CDR3 sequence reads: CASSLILVAGGPGELFF. The CDR3 nucleotides are TGTGCCAGCAGCCTCATACTTGTGGCGGGGGGGCCCGGGGAGCTGTTTTTT.

This clone was seen once. This chain links TRBV27 with TRBJ2-7; tentative D call: TRBD1 (5 bases). There are 13 residues in the CDR3. Trimming pared 2 bases from V and 5 bases from J, leaving 10 bases between. Germline V gives CDR1 MNHEY, CDR2 SMNVEV (reference sequence). In nucleotides, the CDR3 is TGTGCCAGCAGTTTAAACAGGAACCACGAGCAGTACTTC. This sequence encodes CASSLNRNHEQYF.

The chain couples TRBV3-1 (or the pseudogene TRBV3-2) to TRBJ1-2, with a tentative D call TRBD1 (5 bases). V lost 1 base, J lost 4 bases, and 10 bases lay in between. This CDR3 has 14 residues. Germline V gives CDR1 LGHDT, CDR2 YNNKEL (reference sequence). CDR3 DNA sequence: TGTGCCAGCAGCCAAGTCGGCGGGGGCTATGGCTACACCTTC. It yields the protein CASSQVGGGYGYTF.

J is TRBJ2-2 and V is TRBV7-3; 7 bases align to TRBD1. Unmatched junction bases numbered 3, after V lost 0 bases and J lost 5 bases. Germline assignment: CDR1 SGHTA and CDR2 FQGTGA. This CDR3 is 15 amino acids long. CDR3 amino acids: CASSLTGGWTGELFF. The CDR3 region has the DNA TGTGCCAGCAGCTTAACAGGGGGCTGGACCGGGGAGCTGTTTTTT.